This entry lists 24 T cell receptor beta chains sequenced from one sample in a study of OX40 agonist ivuxolimab in advanced cancers. Measured with immunoSEQ multiplex PCR; TCRdb has only the in-frame clones, and not every one. The data hold about 83,000 clones, with 65% to 90% observed a single time. This specimen was CD4+ or CD8+ T cells sorted from blood, taken in a trial of the OX40 agonist ivuxolimab. The receptors originated from an adult with an advanced solid tumor such as melanoma, head and neck, liver or kidney cancer.

The chain carries TRBV10-1 and TRBJ2-5; D call uncertain. Trimming stripped 0 bases from V and 3 bases from J, with 17 bases between. CDR3 length: 17 residues. Germline V gene sequence: CDR1 WNHNN, CDR2 SYGVQD (reference sequence). The CDR3 sequence is CASSESCKIGQEETQYF. The CDR3 nucleotides read TGCGCCAGCAGTGAGTCGTGCAAGATAGGGCAGGAAGAGACCCAGTACTTC.

This chain joins TRBV12-5 and TRBJ2-1; TRBD2 might be the D (5 bases). Trimming stripped 1 base from V and 4 bases from J, with 8 bases between. This CDR3 has 14 amino acids. CDR1 LGHNT and CDR2 FRNRAP come from the germline V gene. CDR3 sequence (DNA): TGTGCTAGTGGTTTGGGGACTCAGTACAATGAGCAGTTCTTC. This gives the protein CASGLGTQYNEQFF.

A remark on this clone: Relative to the germline gene, one junction end is altered; a read error may explain this. This rearrangement joins TRBV5-4 to TRBJ2-3; unclear D gene. The length of the CDR3 is 16 residues. Germline values: CDR1 SGHNT, CDR2 YYREEE (reference sequence). The CDR3: CASSQAAGPATDTQYF. CDR3 coding DNA: TGCGCCAGCAGCCAAGCAGCAGGACCCGCCACAGATACGCAGTATTTT.

This clone appeared a single time. This sequence joins TRBV10-3 and TRBJ2-3; 13 nucleotides line up with TRBD2. The CDR3 is 16 amino acids. The trim removed 2 bases at V and 5 bases at J, leaving 4 bases unmatched. CDR1 is ENHRY, CDR2 SYGVKD, per germline. The CDR3 loop is CAISETSGGARDTQYF. CDR3 DNA sequence: TGTGCCATCAGTGAGACTAGCGGGGGGGCTCGAGATACGCAGTATTTT.

This chain connects TRBV5-4 to TRBJ2-5; tentatively, D is TRBD1 or TRBD2 (5 bases each). This CDR3 spans 13 amino acids. Germline-derived CDR1 and CDR2 are SGHNT and YYREEE (reference sequence). With 0 bases removed from V and 5 bases from J, the gap between germline ends came to 8 bases. CDR3 sequence reads: CASSLGREETQYF. The CDR3 bases are TGTGCCAGCAGCTTGGGCAGGGAGGAGACCCAGTACTTC.

V and J are TRBV19 and TRBJ2-1; 9 positions agree with TRBD1. Germline trimming cut 5 bases from V and 6 bases from J; bases unmatched to any gene: 8. Per germline, CDR1 LNHDA and CDR2 SQIVND (reference sequence). The CDR3 covers 15 residues. The CDR3 sequence: CASSSGQGWINEQFF. Here the CDR3 DNA reads TGTGCCAGTAGTTCGGGACAGGGATGGATCAATGAGCAGTTCTTC.

This chain connects TRBV19 to TRBJ1-1; 9 bases are a match to TRBD1. The germline V gene has CDR1 LNHDA and CDR2 SQIVND (reference sequence). Losses at the gene ends were 6 bases for V and 3 bases for J; bases not matched to a gene: 17. The CDR3 consists of 18 residues. The CDR3 protein is CASSPTGGRRSGYTEAFF. The CDR3, as DNA: TGTGCCAGTAGCCCTACAGGGGGCAGAAGAAGCGGGTACACTGAAGCTTTCTTT.

J is TRBJ2-7 and V is TRBV19; 9 bases map to TRBD1. The V gene's germline CDR1 is LNHDA and CDR2 SQIVND (reference sequence). There are 16 residues in the CDR3. J gave up 4 bases and V 6 bases, and 13 bases lay outside the gene matches. CDR3 sequence: CASRGFSWTGDYEQYF. In DNA, the CDR3 is TGTGCCAGTAGGGGGTTCTCGTGGACAGGGGATTACGAGCAGTACTTC.

This chain joins TRBV5-5 and TRBJ2-7, with 12 nucleotides matching TRBD2. CDR3 length: 16 amino acids. V trimming: 4 bases; J trimming: 3 bases; junction bases outside the gene matches: 8. Germline V gene data show CDR1 as SGHKS and CDR2 as YYEKEE (reference sequence). The CDR3 sequence: CASSPRLAGARYEQYF. DNA for the CDR3: TGTGCCAGCAGCCCTCGACTAGCGGGGGCCCGCTACGAGCAGTACTTC. Combining the CDR3 with reference TRBV5-5 and TRBJ2-7 gives the whole variable domain DAGVTQSPTHLIKTRGQQVTLRCSPISGHKSVSWYQQVLGQGPQFIFQYYEKEERGRGNFPDRFSARQFPNYSSELNVNALLLGDSALYLCASSPRLAGARYEQYFGPGTRLTVT.

This clone was picked up one time. CDR3 coding DNA: TGTGCCAGCAGCTCGTTTAGGAGGTCTGCCTATGGCTACACCTTC. Encoded protein: CASSSFRRSAYGYTF. This chain connects TRBV7-2 to TRBJ1-2; the D is unclear. The CDR3 has 15 amino acids. Germline values: CDR1 SGHTA, CDR2 FQGNSA. Trimming took off 4 bases at V and 4 bases at J, with 16 bases between the two ends.

This sequence joins TRBV30 and TRBJ1-1; 9 positions match TRBD1. V lost 5 bases, J lost 5 bases, and 3 bases stayed unmatched. Germline V gene sequence: CDR1 GTSNPN, CDR2 SVGIG (reference sequence). There are 12 residues in the CDR3. CDR3 region: CAWGQGKTEAFF. Written as DNA, the CDR3 is TGTGCCTGGGGACAGGGGAAAACTGAAGCTTTCTTT.

The gene calls are TRBV4-3 and TRBJ2-3, with 8 bases matching TRBD2. The J segment lost 2 bases and the V segment lost 1 base, leaving 11 bases of the junction unmatched. Germline V gives CDR1 LGHNA, CDR2 YSLEER. This CDR3 contains 18 residues. As DNA, the CDR3 is TGCGCCAGCAGCCAAGGGCAGGCAGCGGGGGACCTCACAGATACGCAGTATTTT. Its translation: CASSQGQAAGDLTDTQYF.

The chain employs TRBV5-4 and TRBJ2-7; D not resolved. This CDR3 spans 12 amino acids. Trimming stripped 4 bases from V and 4 bases from J, with 9 bases between. CDR1 and CDR2 (germline): SGHNT, YYREEE (reference sequence). CDR3 protein: CASSQDGYEQYF. The CDR3 DNA follows: TGTGCCAGCAGCCAAGATGGGTACGAGCAGTACTTC.

This clone turned up a few times. DNA for the CDR3: TGCAGCGCAGGGGAACGTGGCTACACCTTC. It yields the protein CSAGERGYTF. The gene calls are TRBV29-1 and TRBJ1-2; D is possibly TRBD1 (6 bases). Germline CDR1 and CDR2: SQVTM and ANQGSEA. V lost 7 bases and J lost 7, with 10 bases in between. CDR3 length: 10 residues.

This clone has a single count. The rearrangement joins TRBV29-1 to TRBJ2-7, with TRBD1 matching 7 bases. Per the germline V gene, CDR1 is SQVTM and CDR2 is ANQGSEA. The CDR3 is made up of 11 amino acids. V was pared by 7 bases and J by 6 bases, with 6 bases of the junction left unmatched. The CDR3 DNA reads TGCAGCGCCAGGACAGGAGGCGAGCAGTACTTC. Translating gives CSARTGGEQYF.

The sample holds one count of this clone. The chain has TRBV27 and TRBJ1-5, with 9 nucleotides matching TRBD1. The CDR3 runs to 17 residues. CDR1 MNHEY and CDR2 SMNVEV come from the germline V gene (reference sequence). V lost 2 bases, J lost 2 bases, and 7 bases stayed unmatched. This CDR3 reads CASSLLGTGQGNQPQHF. For the CDR3, the DNA is TGTGCCAGCAGTTTACTTGGGACAGGGCAGGGCAATCAGCCCCAGCATTTT.

The CDR3 coding sequence is TGTGCCAGCAGCTCTCCCTCCCTTTCGTGGGGGGGCGGAGAGACCCAGTACTTC. It yields the protein CASSSPSLSWGGGETQYF. This rearrangement joins TRBV11-2 to TRBJ2-5, with D perhaps matching TRBD2 (7 bases). CDR1 and CDR2 from the germline V gene are SGHAT and FQNNGV. The CDR3 runs 18 residues. V was trimmed by 4 bases and J by 4 bases, leaving 25 bases between them.

V is TRBV6-5 and J is TRBJ1-4, with D possibly being TRBD1 (5 bases). Per germline, CDR1 MNHEY and CDR2 SVGAGI. The CDR3 contains 15 residues. Trimming cost V 4 bases and J 7 bases, with 16 bases left between them. The chain's CDR3 is CASSSQTAAVEKLFF. CDR3 sequence (DNA): TGTGCCAGCAGTTCCCAGACAGCGGCGGTTGAAAAACTGTTTTTT.

In its sample, this clone was seen once. This chain uses TRBV7-3 with TRBJ1-1; 7 nucleotides agree with TRBD1. CDR3 length: 17 residues. With V trimmed by 2 bases and J by 5 bases, 14 bases remained unmatched. Germline values: CDR1 SGHTA, CDR2 FQGTGA. CDR3 nucleotides: TGTGCCAGCAGCTTAGGGGGTGAACAGGGGCGTGTTACTGAAGCTTTCTTT. Translating gives CASSLGGEQGRVTEAFF.

This clone was seen more than once but under ten times. The genes are TRBV19 and TRBJ1-4; tentative D call: TRBD1 (5 bases). Germline CDR1 is LNHDA and CDR2 is SQIVND (reference sequence). The V and J ends lost 6 bases and 7 bases respectively, with 24 bases between them. The CDR3 contains 17 residues. As DNA, the CDR3 is TGTGCCAGTAGAGACTCTACACTATCCGGGGGGAGTGAAAAACTGTTTTTT. Its protein product is CASRDSTLSGGSEKLFF.

This clone was detected a few times. This chain uses TRBV19 with TRBJ1-5; 8 bases agree with TRBD1. Losses at the gene ends were 6 bases for V and 6 bases for J; bases not matched to a gene: 4. CDR3 length equals 13 residues. The germline V gene encodes CDR1 LNHDA and CDR2 SQIVND (reference sequence). The DNA for the CDR3 is TGTGCCAGTAGGGACAGGGAAACTCAGCCCCAGCATTTT. This sequence encodes CASRDRETQPQHF.

This sequence joins TRBV7-9 and TRBJ1-2; 10 bases align to TRBD1. The CDR3 covers 16 residues. The germline V gene has CDR1 SEHNR and CDR2 FQNEAQ (reference sequence). Unmatched junction bases numbered 8, after V lost 7 bases and J lost 0 bases. CDR3 protein: CASTADRGRTNYGYTF. CDR3 DNA: TGTGCCAGCACTGCCGACAGGGGGCGAACTAACTATGGCTACACCTTC.

The chain carries TRBV7-7 and TRBJ2-5; no definite D call. Trimming removed 1 base at V and 0 bases at J, with 6 bases between. In germline, CDR1 is SSHAT, CDR2 FNYEAQ (reference sequence). The CDR3 runs to 14 residues. The CDR3 loop is CASSLGSYQETQYF. The CDR3 DNA reads TGTGCCAGCAGCTTAGGGTCTTACCAAGAGACCCAGTACTTC.

The chain employs TRBV15 and TRBJ2-3; D might be TRBD2 (7 bases). There are 15 residues in the CDR3. Germline values: CDR1 LNHNV, CDR2 YYDKDF (reference sequence). V lost 7 bases and J lost 2, with 16 bases in between. The CDR3 sequence is CATTRGGASTDTQYF. CDR3 DNA: TGTGCCACCACTAGAGGGGGGGCATCCACAGATACGCAGTATTTT.